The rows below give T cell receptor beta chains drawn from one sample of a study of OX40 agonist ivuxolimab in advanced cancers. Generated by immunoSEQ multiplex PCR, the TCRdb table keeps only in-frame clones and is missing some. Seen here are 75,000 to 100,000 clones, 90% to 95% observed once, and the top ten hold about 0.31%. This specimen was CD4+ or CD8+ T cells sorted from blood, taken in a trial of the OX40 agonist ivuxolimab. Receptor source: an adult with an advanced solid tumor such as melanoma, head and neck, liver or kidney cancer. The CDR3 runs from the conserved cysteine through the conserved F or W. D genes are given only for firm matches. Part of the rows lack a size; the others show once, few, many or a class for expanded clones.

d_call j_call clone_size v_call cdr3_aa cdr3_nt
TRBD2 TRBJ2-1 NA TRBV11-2 CASSLGPSGSRNEQFF TGTGCCAGCAGCTTAGGGCCTAGCGGGAGTAGGAATGAGCAGTTCTTC
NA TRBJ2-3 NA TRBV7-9 CASSLGGIRTDTQYF TGTGCCAGCAGCTTAGGCGGGATTAGGACAGATACGCAGTATTTT
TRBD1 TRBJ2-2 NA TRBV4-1 CASSPSGTATGELFF TGCGCCAGCAGCCCGTCCGGGACAGCCACCGGGGAGCTGTTTTTT
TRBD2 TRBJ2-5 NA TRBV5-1 CASKRGTSGSGSQETQYF TGCGCCAGCAAGCGCGGGACTAGCGGGAGTGGTTCCCAAGAGACCCAGTACTTC
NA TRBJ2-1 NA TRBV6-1 CASSVGFSYNEQFF TGTGCCAGCAGTGTTGGATTTTCCTACAATGAGCAGTTCTTC
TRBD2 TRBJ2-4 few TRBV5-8 CASTDAPGGKNIQYF TGTGCCAGCACCGACGCACCGGGAGGGAAAAACATTCAGTACTTC
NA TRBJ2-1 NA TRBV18 CASSTRTESVYNEQFF TGTGCCAGCTCGACCCGGACGGAGTCGGTCTACAATGAGCAGTTCTTC
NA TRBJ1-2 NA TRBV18 CASSPRGGDGYTF TGTGCCAGCTCACCGAGGGGGGGCGATGGCTACACCTTC
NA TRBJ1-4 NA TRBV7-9 CASSLDGGTNEKLFF TGTGCCAGCAGCTTAGACGGCGGAACTAATGAAAAACTGTTTTTT
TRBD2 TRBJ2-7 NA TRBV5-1 CASSLEGGRATYEQYF TGCGCCAGCAGCTTGGAAGGTGGGAGGGCCACCTACGAGCAGTACTTC
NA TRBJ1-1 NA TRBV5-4 CASSLPSNTEAFF TGTGCCAGCAGCTTGCCTTCGAACACTGAAGCTTTCTTT
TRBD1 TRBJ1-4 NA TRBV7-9 CASSLTDRGIEKLFF TGTGCCAGCAGCTTAACGGACAGGGGTATAGAAAAACTGTTTTTT
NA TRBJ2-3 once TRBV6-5 CASSYYGISDTQYF TGTGCCAGCAGTTACTACGGAATCTCAGATACGCAGTATTTT
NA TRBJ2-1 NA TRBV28 CASTNTGRRHSYNEQFF TGTGCCAGCACCAACACAGGGCGCCGCCACTCCTACAATGAGCAGTTCTTC
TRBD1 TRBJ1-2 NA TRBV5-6 CASSLGPLTGTEAGYTF TGTGCCAGCAGCTTGGGCCCACTGACAGGGACGGAAGCTGGCTACACCTTC
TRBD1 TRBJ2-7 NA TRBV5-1 CASSKGQGGGEQYF TGCGCCAGCAGCAAGGGACAGGGTGGGGGCGAGCAGTACTTC
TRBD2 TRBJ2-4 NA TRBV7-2 CASSTSGTKNIQYF TGTGCCAGCAGTACTAGCGGGACCAAAAACATTCAGTACTTC
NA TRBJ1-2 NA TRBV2 CASSEDRAGGYTF TGTGCCAGCAGTGAAGACAGGGCCGGTGGCTACACCTTC
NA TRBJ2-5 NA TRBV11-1 CASSLTPAGRETQYF TGTGCCAGCAGCTTAACGCCAGCGGGCAGGGAGACCCAGTACTTC
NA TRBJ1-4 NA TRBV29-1 CSVEYTNNEKLFF TGCAGCGTTGAATATACGAATAATGAAAAACTGTTTTTT
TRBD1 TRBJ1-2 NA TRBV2 CASSEYRGDYGYTF TGTGCCAGCAGTGAGTACAGGGGAGACTATGGCTACACCTTC
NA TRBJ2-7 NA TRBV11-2 CASSFFQNSYEQYF TGTGCCAGCAGCTTCTTCCAGAACTCCTACGAGCAGTACTTC
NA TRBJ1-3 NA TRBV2 CASSDGLHLLGNTIYF TGTGCCAGCAGTGATGGACTGCATTTACTCGGAAACACCATATATTTT
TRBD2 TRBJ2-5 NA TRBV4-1 CASSPPGLAGEETQYF TGCGCCAGCAGCCCACCGGGACTAGCGGGGGAAGAGACCCAGTACTTC
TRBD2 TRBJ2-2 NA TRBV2 CASSESGRIAGELFF TGTGCCAGCAGTGAAAGCGGGAGGATCGCCGGGGAGCTGTTTTTT
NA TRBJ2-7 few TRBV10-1 CASSPYEQYF TGCGCCAGCAGTCCCTACGAGCAGTACTTC
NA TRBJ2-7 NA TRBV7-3 CASSFTGTGDYEQYF TGTGCCAGCAGCTTTACCGGGACGGGGGACTACGAGCAGTACTTC
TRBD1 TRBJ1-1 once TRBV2 CASRVLGQGAGNTEAFF TGTGCCAGCAGGGTTCTTGGACAGGGGGCAGGTAACACTGAAGCTTTCTTT
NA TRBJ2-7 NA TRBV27 CASSLSWAGNRYEQYF TGTGCCAGCAGTTTATCCTGGGCGGGAAATCGCTACGAGCAGTACTTC
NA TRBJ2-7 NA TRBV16 CASSGNSLGYQYF TGTGCCAGCAGCGGGAATTCTTTAGGTTATCAGTACTTC
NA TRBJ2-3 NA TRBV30 CAWNGGLSTDTQYF TGTGCCTGGAACGGAGGGCTTAGCACAGATACGCAGTATTTT
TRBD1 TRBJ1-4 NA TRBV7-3 CASSPAGGQGVNEKLFF TGTGCCAGCAGCCCGGCCGGGGGACAGGGAGTAAATGAAAAACTGTTTTTT
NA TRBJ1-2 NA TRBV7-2 CASSLGVRGSPDGYTF TGTGCCAGCAGCTTAGGAGTCAGGGGCTCCCCCGATGGCTACACCTTC
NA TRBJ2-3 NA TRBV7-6 CASRRIALGTDTQYF TGTGCCAGCAGGAGGATAGCGTTAGGGACAGATACGCAGTATTTT
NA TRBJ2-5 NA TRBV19 CATKSTEQETQYF TGTGCCACCAAATCGACCGAACAAGAGACCCAGTACTTC
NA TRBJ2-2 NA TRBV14 CASSQDLDGELFF TGTGCCAGCAGCCAAGATCTTGACGGGGAGCTGTTTTTT
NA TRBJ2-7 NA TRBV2 CASSEGPGEQYF TGTGCCAGCAGTGAAGGTCCGGGCGAGCAGTACTTC